This record covers a single T cell receptor (beta chain). Its antigen is not known. The ends lost 0 bases at V and 1 base at J; junction bases unmatched: 6. Germline assignment: CDR1 MNHEY and CDR2 SVGAGI. This CDR3 contains 16 residues. This entry belongs to a study of cytomegalovirus exposure and HLA in healthy donors. The study, taken as a whole, reports: Sequencing probably produced one cluster of sequence variants that were highly shared. Diagnosis of cytomegalovirus status made by the classifier reportedly showed high specificity and sensitivity. Reported findings show TCR beta sequences accurately forecast HLA-A and HLA-B alleles in most subjects.

It was with 60 Vbeta and 13 Jbeta primers that the PCR ran. Per the original data handling: It was a later analysis that counted 79 million or so unique TCR beta chains, of which some 9.9 million were shared. Sequenced by immunoSEQ multiplex PCR; TCRdb stores in-frame clones only, minus some. From that table come the V and J calls and clone size; the DNA was used to work out D and trimming. The table has around 100,000 clones, about 70% seen once. The V call is TRBV6-5, the J call TRBJ2-7; 7 bases match TRBD1. Sequencing was performed on PBMCs. This sequence originates from a woman aged 25 to 39 in good health and CMV-seronegative. The CDR3 is CASSYSYRTGSYEQYF. The DNA for the CDR3 is TGTGCCAGCAGTTACTCCTACAGGACAGGTTCCTACGAGCAGTACTTC.